Below, 24 T cell receptor beta chains from the same sample are listed, as sequenced in a study of T-cell reconstitution after alpha-beta-depleted transplantation in children. It was with unique molecular identifiers that the TCRbeta library was prepared. Using its own MiXCR run on the PCR reads, TCRdb lists one record per CDR3 protein. The table includes nearly 400,000 distinct CDR3 sequences, about a fifth detected once. The input for sequencing was PBMCs from the stem cell graft donor, taken from the stem cell graft. These receptors were obtained from a human donor who donated a stem cell graft to a child with acute myeloid leukemia.

This clonotype was picked up many times. The chain links TRBV12-3 or TRBV12-4 to TRBJ2-7, with D hard to call. Trimming shortened V by 5 bases and J by 3 bases, and 5 bases separated the two germline ends. The CDR3 length is 11 residues. This CDR3 reads CASSPGYEQYF. In DNA, the CDR3 is TGTGCCAGCAGTCCGGGCTACGAGCAGTACTTC.

This clonotype turned up a few times. The genes are TRBV7-3 and TRBJ2-3; the match to TRBD2 covers 11 bases. Germline CDR1 reads SGHTA; CDR2 reads FQGTGA. The junction had 6 bases not matched to a gene; V was cut back by 5 bases and J by 5 bases. This CDR3 region has 15 residues. The CDR3 sequence: CASSPTSGAGDTQYF. CDR3 coding DNA: TGTGCCAGCAGCCCGACTAGCGGGGCGGGAGATACGCAGTATTTT.

The chain carries TRBV5-6 and TRBJ2-2, with D unresolved. The ends were cut back, 4 bases at V and 4 bases at J, with 8 bases in the middle. This CDR3 is 13 amino acids long. From germline, CDR1 is SGHDT and CDR2 YYEEEE. The CDR3 is CASSRVGTGELFF. Written as DNA, the CDR3 is TGTGCCAGCAGCCGCGTGGGCACCGGGGAGCTGTTTTTT.

The V call is TRBV6-1, the J call TRBJ2-3; 8 positions agree with TRBD2. This CDR3 region has 15 residues. V shed 5 bases, J shed 5 bases, and the junction held 9 bases outside the gene matches. Germline CDR1 is MNHNS and CDR2 is SASEGT. Here the CDR3 DNA reads TGTGCCAGCAGTCCCTACGGGAGGGCCAAAGATACGCAGTATTTT. It encodes CASSPYGRAKDTQYF.

This clonotype was observed many times. The J gene is TRBJ2-7, the V gene TRBV7-2; D unclear. Germline V gene data show CDR1 as SGHTA and CDR2 as FQGNSA. This CDR3 region has 14 residues. The V end lost 2 bases, the J end lost 4 bases, and 12 bases lay between the germline ends. This chain's CDR3 is CASSLTRVSYEQYF. CDR3 in DNA: TGTGCCAGCAGCTTAACAAGAGTCTCGTACGAGCAGTACTTC.

The table lists this clonotype with many counts. The V gene is TRBV29-1, the J gene TRBJ2-2; 7 bases match TRBD1. The CDR3 contains 14 residues. Per germline, CDR1 SQVTM and CDR2 ANQGSEA. Trimming removed 6 bases from V and 6 bases from J; junction bases left unmatched: 10. The CDR3 coding sequence is TGCAGCGTCCAGAAAGGGACAGTTTCCGGGGAGCTGTTTTTT. Amino acid sequence: CSVQKGTVSGELFF.

Many counts were recorded for this clonotype. The chain recombines TRBV29-1 with TRBJ1-3; the D gene is possibly TRBD1 (5 bases). CDR3 size: 13 residues. The V gene's germline CDR1 is SQVTM and CDR2 ANQGSEA. V lost 6 bases, J lost 3 bases, and 12 bases lay in between. The CDR3 spells CSVSRDLGNTIYF. DNA for the CDR3: TGCAGCGTCTCCCGGGACCTTGGAAACACCATATATTTT.

The table lists this clonotype with many counts. The CDR3 reads CASSLSGRNSEQFF. The CDR3 bases are TGTGCCAGCAGTTTGAGTGGGAGGAACAGCGAGCAGTTCTTC. This chain links TRBV12-3 or TRBV12-4 with TRBJ2-1, with a tentative D call TRBD2 (6 bases). The CDR3 loop spans 14 amino acids. Trimming shortened V by 3 bases and J by 10 bases, and 16 bases separated the two germline ends.

The chain has TRBV7-9 and TRBJ2-1; D possibly uses TRBD1 or TRBD2 (5 bases each). Trimming cost V 1 base and J 8 bases, with 9 bases left between them. The CDR3 length is 13 residues. Germline lookup yields CDR1 SEHNR and CDR2 FQNEAQ (reference sequence). Here the CDR3 DNA reads TGTGCCAGCAGCTTAGAGGGGAGAGATGAGCAGTTCTTC. It codes for CASSLEGRDEQFF.

V is TRBV24-1 and J is TRBJ1-5; D might be TRBD1 (5 bases). Trimming shortened V by 4 bases and J by 2 bases, and 11 bases separated the two germline ends. The CDR3 spans 15 residues. From germline, CDR1 is KGHDR and CDR2 SFDVKD. The chain's CDR3 is CATSDPTGGNQPQHF. DNA of the CDR3: TGTGCCACCAGTGACCCTACGGGGGGCAATCAGCCCCAGCATTTT.

This clonotype was seen a few times. The CDR3 spells CASSRRTGERYEQYF. In DNA, the CDR3 is TGTGCCAGCAGCCGACGGACAGGGGAACGCTACGAGCAGTACTTC. The chain uses TRBV7-9 and TRBJ2-7; 9 nucleotides agree with TRBD1. CDR3 size: 15 residues. The V segment lost 5 bases and the J segment 3 bases; nucleotides outside the gene matches: 8. Per the germline V gene, CDR1 is SEHNR and CDR2 is FQNEAQ (reference sequence).

CDR3 sequence: CSASPPQGSYEQFF. The CDR3 DNA is TGCAGTGCTAGCCCCCCCCAGGGATCCTATGAGCAGTTCTTC. The rearrangement joins TRBV20-1 to TRBJ2-1, with D perhaps TRBD1 (5 bases). Per germline, CDR1 DFQATT and CDR2 SNEGSKA (reference sequence). This CDR3 is built from 14 residues. V lost 3 bases and J lost 8, with 17 bases in between.

In its sample, this clonotype was seen many times. The V call is TRBV10-3, the J call TRBJ2-7; a possible D gene is TRBD1 (6 bases). Germline values: CDR1 ENHRY, CDR2 SYGVKD. Trimming took 0 bases from V and 5 from J, leaving 11 bases between them. The CDR3 runs to 14 residues. The CDR3 here is CAISESQGIHEQYF. CDR3 nucleotide sequence: TGTGCCATCAGTGAGTCACAGGGAATCCACGAGCAGTACTTC.

The J gene is TRBJ1-5, the V gene TRBV12-3 or TRBV12-4; 7 bases match TRBD1. The CDR3 is 18 residues long. Germline trimming cut 5 bases from V and 0 bases from J; bases unmatched to any gene: 13. The CDR3 sequence is CASSPRVPGQHSNQPQHF. The CDR3 nucleotides read TGTGCCAGCAGTCCGAGAGTACCGGGACAGCATAGCAATCAGCCCCAGCATTTT.

The chain uses TRBV7-2 and TRBJ2-5; 8 bases are shared with TRBD2. Trimming at V came to 5 bases and at J to 7 bases, leaving 15 bases not matched to a gene. The V gene's germline CDR1 is SGHTA and CDR2 FQGNSA. There are 16 residues in the CDR3. The DNA for the CDR3 is TGTGCCAGCAGCGATCCGGGGGCTAGCGGGTTTGTGACCCAGTACTTC. Its translation: CASSDPGASGFVTQYF.

This clonotype came up a few times. The CDR3 loop is CATSRDPVQPQHF. CDR3 coding DNA: TGTGCCACCAGCAGAGATCCCGTACAGCCCCAGCATTTT. This chain uses TRBV15 with TRBJ1-5, with no clear D. The length of the CDR3 is 13 residues. V lost 0 bases and J lost 7, with 7 bases in between. Germline V CDR1 and CDR2: LNHNV, YYDKDF (reference sequence).

The rearrangement joins TRBV20-1 to TRBJ2-7; no clear D. V was clipped by 0 bases and J by 3 bases, with 15 bases between them. The CDR3 runs 15 residues. Per the germline V gene, CDR1 is DFQATT and CDR2 is SNEGSKA (reference sequence). The CDR3 region is CSARDVQTPSYEQYF. In nucleotides, the CDR3 is TGCAGTGCTAGAGATGTACAAACTCCTAGCTACGAGCAGTACTTC.

V is TRBV11-1 and J is TRBJ1-1; D remains unclear. CDR3 length: 18 amino acids. V lost 0 bases and J lost 1, with 18 bases in between. Per germline, CDR1 SGHAT and CDR2 FQDESV (reference sequence). CDR3 sequence reads: CASSLALVLTGRNTEAFF. CDR3 DNA: TGTGCCAGCAGCTTAGCGCTGGTTCTCACCGGGCGGAACACTGAAGCTTTCTTT.

This chain uses TRBV28 with TRBJ2-1, with 8 bases lining up with TRBD2. CDR3 length: 14 amino acids. V dropped 8 bases and J dropped 3; count of bases not matched to a gene: 6. Germline V gives CDR1 MDHEN, CDR2 SYDVKM. DNA of the CDR3: TGTGCCAGCCAAACTAGCGGTAACTACAATGAGCAGTTCTTC. It is translated as CASQTSGNYNEQFF.

The rearrangement joins TRBV11-2 to TRBJ2-3; 7 nucleotides match TRBD1. The CDR3 consists of 14 residues. V lost 2 bases to trimming and J lost 3 bases; unmatched junction nucleotides: 2. CDR1 and CDR2 from the germline V gene are SGHAT and FQNNGV. The CDR3 DNA reads as TGTGCCAGCAGCTTAACGACAGGGACAGATACGCAGTATTTT. Translation gives CASSLTTGTDTQYF.

Concerning this clonotype itself: A clone one base away is much larger, so this may be a read error. J is TRBJ2-1 and V is TRBV6-2 or TRBV6-3; 7 bases are shared with TRBD1. CDR3 length: 12 amino acids. CDR1 is MNHEY and CDR2 is SVGEGT in the germline V gene. V lost 5 bases and J lost 6; bases outside the gene matches: 1. CDR3 residues: CASSNRGNEQFF. In nucleotides, the CDR3 is TGTGCCAGCAGTAACAGGGGCAATGAGCAGTTCTTC.

This clonotype was recorded a few times. The chain couples TRBV3-1 to TRBJ2-1; D is unresolved. Trimming cost V 0 bases and J 3 bases, with 12 bases left between them. This CDR3 has 16 residues. CDR1 is LGHDT and CDR2 is YNNKEL in the germline V gene (reference sequence). The CDR3 DNA reads as TGTGCCAGCAGCCAAGATCGCCTAGAATTCTACAATGAGCAGTTCTTC. Translation gives CASSQDRLEFYNEQFF.

V and J are TRBV27 and TRBJ2-1, with TRBD2 matching 10 bases. Germline CDR1 reads MNHEY; CDR2 reads SMNVEV (reference sequence). With V trimmed by 7 bases and J by 9 bases, 9 bases remained unmatched. This CDR3 contains 14 residues. CDR3 sequence (DNA): TGTGCCAGCAACCCTAGCGGGAGCTGGGGTGAGCAGTTCTTC. The encoded protein is CASNPSGSWGEQFF.

This chain uses TRBV28 with TRBJ2-5; D possibly corresponds to TRBD1 (8 bases). The germline V and J ends were trimmed by 6 bases and 7 bases, with 15 bases remaining between them. Germline lookup yields CDR1 MDHEN and CDR2 SYDVKM. CDR3 length equals 13 residues. CDR3 nucleotides: TGTGCCAGCAGGCGACAGGGGAGGGGGACCCAGTACTTC. Residues: CASRRQGRGTQYF.